This T cell receptor (beta chain) was found in a study of blood T cell repertoires in COVID-19. Clones were read by immunoSEQ multiplex PCR, and TCRdb kept only the in-frame ones, dropping some. The sample holds over 45,000 clones; about 88% are singletons and the top ten take roughly 43%. Trimming left V 6 bases short and J 8 bases short, with 10 bases between. The CDR3 is 12 residues long. The sequenced sample was peripheral blood. This chain connects TRBV12-3 or TRBV12-4 to TRBJ1-4; D might be TRBD1 (5 bases). This sequence was found in a woman aged 60-70 years with COVID-19, enrolled during active disease. Written as DNA, the CDR3 is TGTGCCAGCAGGAACACAGGCGAAAAACTGTTTTTT. Its protein is CASRNTGEKLFF.